The clone carrying this T cell receptor (beta chain) was picked up many times. Antigen unknown. The entry originates in a study of CD8 T cells in ankylosing spondylitis. Study findings and constraints: Seemingly characteristic of ankylosing spondylitis blood was a TCR beta motif consisting of eight highly homologous variants. Within peripheral blood, clones linked to disease were CD8+ and relatively rare. In ankylosing spondylitis patients, matched synovial fluid reportedly showed significant enrichment of disease-linked clones.

CDR3 length: 15 amino acids. Trimming removed 5 bases at V and 4 bases at J, with 17 bases between. Researchers built TCR beta libraries using quantitative 5'-RACE with molecular barcodes. One entry per CDR3 protein, called by TCRdb with MiXCR from the 5' RACE reads. The top ten clones hold around 2.6% of a sample with 250,000 or so distinct CDR3 sequences, about 10% of them seen once. Sequencing was carried out using blood, either unsorted or a sorted T cell fraction (not recorded which). This TCR was recovered from a male donor with ankylosing spondylitis or in good health (not recorded which). This rearrangement joins TRBV12-3 or TRBV12-4 to TRBJ1-1; possible D gene TRBD1, 5 bases. The chain's CDR3 is CASSLPAGLITEAFF. Written as DNA, the CDR3 is TGTGCCAGCAGTCTCCCAGCAGGGCTTATCACTGAAGCTTTCTTT.